Presented here are 25 T cell receptor beta chains from one specimen sequenced in a study of regulatory T cells in long-lasting Graves disease. For TCR beta, libraries came from iRepertoire HTBI primers and Arm-PCR of CDR3 regions. TCRdb recomputed calls from the multiplex PCR reads with MiXCR, one row per CDR3 protein. The sample has 450,000 to 500,000 distinct CDR3 sequences; 15% to 20% are singletons. Time point noted: newly diagnosed GD, antithyroid drugs for less than 3 months. The TCR library was made from RNA that had been extracted from PBMCs in TRIzol. These data also formed part of another study, on T cells in Graves' hyperthyroidism and ophthalmopathy.

This material consisted of peripheral blood mononuclear cells (PBMCs), taken at new diagnosis, from a patient treated with antithyroid drugs. The receptors here all came from a man in his forties or fifties with Graves disease.

This clonotype was picked up many times. The chain combines TRBV5-8 with TRBJ2-3; D ambiguous. The CDR3 has 15 amino acids. Germline CDR1 SGHTS, CDR2 YDEGEE. V was shortened by 1 base and J by 3 bases, with 12 bases between the two germline ends. The CDR3, as DNA: TGTGCCAGCAGCTTGATACCTAGTGCAACAGATACGCAGTATTTT. This encodes CASSLIPSATDTQYF.

The rearrangement links TRBV6-5 to TRBJ2-1; 9 bases line up with TRBD2. With V trimmed by 2 bases and J by 8 bases, 10 bases remained unmatched. This CDR3 comprises 16 residues. Per germline, CDR1 MNHEY and CDR2 SVGAGI. The CDR3 DNA is TGTGCCAGCAGTTACCGCGCGGGAGGGTGGGTCGATGAGCAGTTCTTC. Translated: CASSYRAGGWVDEQFF.

Regarding this clonotype: A much larger clone is a single base away; this may be a read error. The chain links TRBV12-3 or TRBV12-4 to TRBJ1-5; D gene ambiguous. The CDR3 is 13 residues long. V was clipped by 6 bases and J by 4 bases, with 10 bases between them. The CDR3 here is CASSPRENQPQHF. CDR3 sequence (DNA): TGTGCCAGCAGCCCGCGAGAGAATCAGCCCCAGCATTTT.

This clonotype has at least ten counts. The chain is built from TRBV27 and TRBJ2-7, with 13 bases matching TRBD2. Germline CDR1 MNHEY, CDR2 SMNVEV (reference sequence). This CDR3 contains 14 residues. Germline trimming cut 5 bases from V and 7 bases from J; bases unmatched to any gene: 5. For the CDR3, the DNA is TGTGCCAGCAGTCTGAGGACTAGCGGGAGTGAGCAGTACTTC. It translates to CASSLRTSGSEQYF.

V and J are TRBV12-3 or TRBV12-4 and TRBJ1-2, with 8 nucleotides matching TRBD1. This CDR3 is built from 15 residues. Trimming at V came to 6 bases and at J to 5 bases, leaving 11 bases not matched to a gene. DNA for the CDR3: TGTGCCAGCAGCACCTCAGGGGGCGCCGAGTATGGCTACACCTTC. Encoded protein: CASSTSGGAEYGYTF.

The V call is TRBV14, the J call TRBJ1-2; no firm D call. This CDR3 is built from 15 residues. The germline V gene encodes CDR1 SGHDN and CDR2 FVKESK. V lost 0 bases and J 1 base, leaving 9 bases between the germline ends. The DNA for the CDR3 is TGTGCCAGCAGCCAAGAGCCCGGGATTAACTATGGCTACACCTTC. This codes for CASSQEPGINYGYTF.

This clonotype occurred many times. The chain uses TRBV2 and TRBJ2-1; 11 bases agree with TRBD2. The CDR3 extends over 16 amino acids. V lost 6 bases, J lost 1 base, and 5 bases stayed unmatched. Germline V gene lookup returns CDR1 SNHLY and CDR2 FYNNEI. The CDR3 reads CASRGTSGPSYNEQFF. The CDR3 nucleotides are TGTGCCAGCAGAGGGACTAGCGGACCATCCTACAATGAGCAGTTCTTC.

The chain links TRBV30 to TRBJ1-1; unclear D gene. This CDR3 is 12 amino acids long. V was shortened by 4 bases and J by 4 bases, with 10 bases between the two germline ends. Germline V gives CDR1 GTSNPN, CDR2 SVGIG (reference sequence). The CDR3 DNA reads as TGTGCCTGGAAAAGAACAGCCACTGAAGCTTTCTTT. Encoded protein: CAWKRTATEAFF.

The chain employs TRBV5-1 and TRBJ1-4; possibly TRBD1 for D (5 bases). The V gene lost 0 bases and the J gene lost 7 bases, with 25 bases spanning the gap. This CDR3 has 19 amino acids. CDR1 is SGHRS, CDR2 YFSETQ, per germline. CDR3 nucleotides: TGCGCCAGCAGCTTGGCCCGCCACCCTCCGGGGGTCCCTAGTGAAAAACTGTTTTTT. Its translation: CASSLARHPPGVPSEKLFF. The full variable domain, rest sourced from reference TRBV5-1 and TRBJ1-4, is KAGVTQTPRYLIKTRGQQVTLSCSPISGHRSVSWYQQTPGQGLQFLFEYFSETQRNKGNFPGRFSGRQFSNSRSEMNVSTLELGDSALYLCASSLARHPPGVPSEKLFFGSGTQLSVL.

This clonotype was detected a few times. The chain carries TRBV7-2 and TRBJ1-2; D not certain. Between the trimmed V and J ends, which lost 1 base and 2 bases, there was a span of 14 bases. This CDR3 spans 16 amino acids. Germline V gene data show CDR1 as SGHTA and CDR2 as FQGNSA. The CDR3 loop is CASSLGAVLRNYGYTF. Here the CDR3 DNA reads TGTGCCAGCAGCTTAGGCGCGGTCCTGAGGAACTATGGCTACACCTTC.

The V call is TRBV29-1, the J call TRBJ2-1; possible D gene TRBD2, 5 bases. Germline loops: CDR1 SQVTM, CDR2 ANQGSEA. V gave up 1 base and J gave up 2 bases, with 12 bases separating them. The CDR3 has 15 residues. The CDR3 DNA sequence: TGCAGCGTTGAAGGCGGCGAGGGCCCCTACAATGAGCAGTTCTTC. Translating it yields CSVEGGEGPYNEQFF.

This clonotype was seen at least ten times. This sequence joins TRBV2 and TRBJ2-1; D uncertain. The CDR3 consists of 12 residues. Germline CDR1 SNHLY, CDR2 FYNNEI. V was pared by 5 bases and J by 7 bases, with 9 bases between. CDR3 region: CASSPNGNEQFF. CDR3 nucleotide sequence: TGTGCCAGCAGTCCAAATGGGAATGAGCAGTTCTTC.

This clonotype was seen a handful of times. V usage is TRBV19 and J usage is TRBJ2-6; the match to TRBD1 covers 8 bases. The CDR3 runs 19 residues. CDR1 and CDR2 (germline): LNHDA, SQIVND (reference sequence). V lost 6 bases to trimming and J lost 3 bases; unmatched junction nucleotides: 16. The CDR3 nucleotides read TGTGCCAGTAGCCGCCCCCCGGACAGGGTGGTGTTTGGGGCCAACGTCCTGACTTTC. Amino acids: CASSRPPDRVVFGANVLTF.

This clonotype has a count of ten or more. The rearrangement joins TRBV6-1 to TRBJ2-2; D possibly corresponds to TRBD1 (5 bases). The CDR3 has 13 residues. CDR1 is MNHNS, CDR2 SASEGT, per germline. V was shortened by 8 bases and J by 2 bases, with 9 bases between the two germline ends. The CDR3 protein is CASFDRNTGELFF. The CDR3 DNA follows: TGTGCCAGCTTTGACAGAAACACCGGGGAGCTGTTTTTT.

Ten or more counts support this clonotype. J is TRBJ2-1 and V is TRBV5-1; no reliable D call. This CDR3 contains 18 residues. Germline values: CDR1 SGHRS, CDR2 YFSETQ. With 0 bases removed from V and 0 bases from J, the gap between germline ends came to 16 bases. The CDR3 sequence is CASSLVRPSPSSYNEQFF. The DNA for the CDR3 is TGCGCCAGCAGCTTGGTTCGCCCCAGCCCTAGCTCCTACAATGAGCAGTTCTTC.

This clonotype was recorded many times. The gene calls are TRBV20-1 and TRBJ2-1; TRBD2 agrees at 7 bases. V trimming: 0 bases; J trimming: 9 bases; junction bases outside the gene matches: 8. Looked up from germline, CDR1 is DFQATT and CDR2 is SNEGSKA (reference sequence). The CDR3 contains 14 residues. CDR3 sequence: CSAREPFSGAEQFF. CDR3 bases: TGCAGTGCTAGAGAACCCTTCAGCGGGGCTGAGCAGTTCTTC.

The chain is built from TRBV4-2 and TRBJ2-7; 10 nucleotides line up with TRBD1. V dropped 1 base and J dropped 4; count of bases not matched to a gene: 4. The CDR3 has 15 amino acids. Germline assignment: CDR1 LGHNA and CDR2 YNFKEQ. CDR3 coding DNA: TGTGCCAGCAGCCAAGGACAGGGGGCGGAATACGAGCAGTACTTC. Encoded protein: CASSQGQGAEYEQYF.

A word on this clonotype: Being one base from a much bigger clone, this may be a read error. The CDR3 region is CASSLPASGANVLTF. In DNA form, the CDR3 reads TGTGCCAGCAGCTTACCCGCCTCTGGGGCCAACGTCCTGACTTTC. The chain links TRBV6-1 to TRBJ2-6; D is undetermined. The CDR3 covers 15 residues. From germline, CDR1 is MNHNS and CDR2 SASEGT. Trimming took off 6 bases at V and 0 bases at J, with 9 bases between the two ends.

The chain uses TRBV12-3 or TRBV12-4 and TRBJ1-5, with no clear D. The V end lost 2 bases, the J end lost 4 bases, and 9 bases lay between the germline ends. The CDR3 is 14 residues long. The chain's CDR3 is CASSLPLRNQPQHF. The CDR3 nucleotides are TGTGCCAGCAGTTTACCCCTTCGGAATCAGCCCCAGCATTTT.

There are a few counts of this clonotype. The chain carries TRBV5-4 and TRBJ2-2; TRBD1 agrees at 8 bases. The CDR3 length is 15 residues. CDR1 is SGHNT and CDR2 is YYREEE in the germline V gene (reference sequence). The J segment lost 5 bases and the V segment lost 3 bases, leaving 6 bases of the junction unmatched. CDR3 DNA: TGTGCCAGCAGCTCCCAGGGGGCGCAGACCGGGGAGCTGTTTTTT. It codes for CASSSQGAQTGELFF.

V is TRBV20-1 and J is TRBJ1-3, with D tentatively TRBD1 (5 bases). There are 17 residues in the CDR3. V gave up 6 bases and J gave up 0 bases, with 21 bases separating them. Germline-derived CDR1 and CDR2 are DFQATT and SNEGSKA (reference sequence). The CDR3 coding sequence is TGCAGTGCCCATGACTTGGGGCTGACAGCCTCTGGAAACACCATATATTTT. Its translation: CSAHDLGLTASGNTIYF.

The rearrangement joins TRBV5-1 to TRBJ2-2, with D uncertain. CDR1 is SGHRS, CDR2 YFSETQ, per germline. This CDR3 region has 12 residues. Trimming took off 5 bases at V and 8 bases at J, with 10 bases between the two ends. The CDR3 reads CASSFHKGELFF. The CDR3 nucleotides read TGCGCCAGCAGTTTCCATAAGGGGGAGCTGTTTTTT.

This chain uses TRBV27 with TRBJ2-7, with D possibly TRBD1 on 5 matching bases. The CDR3 covers 12 residues. Germline V gives CDR1 MNHEY, CDR2 SMNVEV (reference sequence). The V end lost 3 bases, the J end lost 5 bases, and 8 bases lay between the germline ends. The CDR3 DNA is TGTGCCAGCAGTTTGAAGGGGCACGAGCAGTACTTC. It translates to CASSLKGHEQYF.

This clonotype was observed a few times. The DNA for the CDR3 is TGTGCCAGCAGCCTGGGGGGAGTTGGGTCACCCCTCCACTTT. Amino acids: CASSLGGVGSPLHF. J is TRBJ1-6 and V is TRBV28, with D possibly matching TRBD1 (5 bases). The CDR3 has 14 residues. The germline V gene encodes CDR1 MDHEN and CDR2 SYDVKM. V lost 6 bases, J lost 10 bases, and 16 bases lay in between.

This clonotype was seen many times. The chain uses TRBV24-1 and TRBJ1-2; the D is unclear. CDR1 and CDR2 from the germline V gene are KGHDR and SFDVKD. The CDR3 covers 15 residues. Trimming stripped 2 bases from V and 6 bases from J, with 15 bases between. DNA of the CDR3: TGTGCCACCAGTGATTCGTCCGGAACGCGGAATGGCTACACCTTC. Translated: CATSDSSGTRNGYTF.